These 9 T cell receptor beta chains originate from one sample sequenced in a study of cytomegalovirus exposure and HLA in healthy donors. Method: immunoSEQ multiplex PCR; TCRdb's copy keeps in-frame clones and lacks some. The data contain 150,000 to 200,000 clones, around 82% of them seen just once; the ten biggest clones take up 10%. Material for sequencing was PBMCs. The origin of the receptors is a man under 40 in good health and CMV-seropositive.

V usage is TRBV4-1 and J usage is TRBJ2-3, with TRBD1 matching over 10 bases. Germline CDR1 and CDR2: MGHRA and YSYEKL. V lost 8 bases and J lost 1; bases outside the gene matches: 3. The CDR3 runs 14 residues. The DNA for the CDR3 is TGCGCCAGCGGGGACAGGGGCCGCACAGATACGCAGTATTTT. Translating it yields CASGDRGRTDTQYF.

The gene calls are TRBV9 and TRBJ2-5, with D perhaps TRBD2 (6 bases). V lost 0 bases and J lost 2, with 8 bases in between. The CDR3 contains 14 residues. CDR1 SGDLS and CDR2 YYNGEE come from the germline V gene. The CDR3 DNA reads TGTGCCAGCAGCGTAGGGACTACACAAGAGACCCAGTACTTC. This sequence encodes CASSVGTTQETQYF. Full variable domain (missing parts from reference TRBV9 and TRBJ2-5): DSGVTQTPKHLITATGQRVTLRCSPRSGDLSVYWYQQSLDQGLQFLIQYYNGEERAKGNILERFSAQQFPDLHSELNLSSLELGDSALYFCASSVGTTQETQYFGPGTRLLVL.

The gene calls are TRBV28 and TRBJ1-5; 10 nucleotides match TRBD1. Trimming cost V 5 bases and J 2 bases; bases outside gene matches: 12. Germline CDR1 reads MDHEN; CDR2 reads SYDVKM. The CDR3 consists of 18 residues. Written as DNA, the CDR3 is TGTGCCAGCAGTACTCCCCTCCGGGACAGGGGACGCAATCAGCCCCAGCATTTT. Its translation is CASSTPLRDRGRNQPQHF.

This rearrangement joins TRBV4-1 to TRBJ1-2; TRBD1 is a possible D gene (6 bases). Germline lookup yields CDR1 MGHRA and CDR2 YSYEKL. This CDR3 contains 16 residues. Deletions cut 1 base from V and 0 bases from J, with 12 bases between. This chain's CDR3 is CASSQVGGPANYGYTF. The CDR3, as DNA: TGCGCCAGCAGCCAAGTCGGGGGGCCGGCTAACTATGGCTACACCTTC.

This chain joins TRBV28 and TRBJ2-1; a weak D match, TRBD1 (6 bases). Trimming took 6 bases from V and 0 from J, leaving 12 bases between them. The CDR3 has 15 residues. Germline CDR1 is MDHEN and CDR2 is SYDVKM. Here the CDR3 DNA reads TGTGCCAGCAGCCCAGGGGCTAGCTCCTACAATGAGCAGTTCTTC. Amino acid sequence: CASSPGASSYNEQFF.

The chain couples TRBV27 to TRBJ1-1, with 7 bases that match TRBD1. This CDR3 spans 15 amino acids. V lost 0 bases and J lost 1; bases outside the gene matches: 2. The germline V gene has CDR1 MNHEY and CDR2 SMNVEV (reference sequence). CDR3 in DNA: TGTGCCAGCAGTTTATCGGCAGGGGGGAACACTGAAGCTTTCTTT. The encoded protein is CASSLSAGGNTEAFF.

The chain carries TRBV27 and TRBJ1-2, with a tentative D call TRBD1 (6 bases). Germline-derived CDR1 and CDR2 are MNHEY and SMNVEV (reference sequence). CDR3 length: 14 amino acids. Trimming shortened V by 2 bases and J by 4 bases, and 11 bases separated the two germline ends. CDR3 sequence: CASSLDSTGYGYTF. CDR3 coding DNA: TGTGCCAGCAGTTTAGATTCGACAGGCTATGGCTACACCTTC.

The CDR3 is CASSMGTGIPNEQFF. Written as DNA, the CDR3 is TGTGCCAGTAGTATGGGGACAGGGATTCCCAATGAGCAGTTCTTC. V usage is TRBV19 and J usage is TRBJ2-1; 9 bases map to TRBD1. The CDR3 sequence is 15 residues long. In germline, CDR1 is LNHDA, CDR2 SQIVND (reference sequence). Unmatched junction bases numbered 6, after V lost 3 bases and J lost 6 bases.

J is TRBJ1-1 and V is TRBV11-1; possible D gene TRBD1, 6 bases. This CDR3 region has 15 residues. The V end was cut by 4 bases, the J end by 8 bases, with 20 bases between. Germline V CDR1 and CDR2: SGHAT, FQDESV (reference sequence). The CDR3 nucleotides read TGTGCCAGCAGCTACCGATTAAGGGGGTCTGGGGAAGCTTTCTTT. Translating it yields CASSYRLRGSGEAFF.